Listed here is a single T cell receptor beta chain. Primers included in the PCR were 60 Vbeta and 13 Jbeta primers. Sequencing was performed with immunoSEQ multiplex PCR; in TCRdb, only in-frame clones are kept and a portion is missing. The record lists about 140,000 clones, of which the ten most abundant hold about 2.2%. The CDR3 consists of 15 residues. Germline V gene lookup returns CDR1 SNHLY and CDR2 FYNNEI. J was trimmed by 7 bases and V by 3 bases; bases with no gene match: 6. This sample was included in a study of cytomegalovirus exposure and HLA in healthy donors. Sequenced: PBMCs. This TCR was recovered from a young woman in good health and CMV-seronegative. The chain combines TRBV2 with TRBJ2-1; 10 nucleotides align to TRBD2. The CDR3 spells CASSELAGEPNEQFF. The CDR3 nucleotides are TGTGCCAGCAGTGAGCTAGCGGGAGAACCAAATGAGCAGTTCTTC.